This T cell receptor (beta chain) was sequenced for a study of blood T cell repertoires in COVID-19. Study background: PBMCs, B-cell-depleted T cells, or T cells provided the cDNA or gDNA that made up the material.

This clone appeared once. The CDR3 is 14 amino acids. Trimming pared 5 bases from V and 0 bases from J, leaving 8 bases between. In germline, CDR1 is KGHSH, CDR2 LQKENI. Libraries were prepared by immunoSEQ multiplex PCR; TCRdb keeps only in-frame clonotypes and omits some of them. The sample has 55,000 to 80,000 clones, about 86% seen once; the top ten hold approximately 5.3%. The specimen sequenced was peripheral blood. This TCR came from a man aged 50 to 59 with active COVID-19. The chain carries TRBV18 and TRBJ1-3, with D unresolved. CDR3 nucleotide sequence: TGTGCCAGCTCAGAATACAGCTCTGGAAACACCATATATTTT. This encodes CASSEYSSGNTIYF. Supplemented by reference TRBV18 and TRBJ1-3, the full variable domain reads NAGVMQNPRHLVRRRGQEARLRCSPMKGHSHVYWYRQLPEEGLKFMVYLQKENIIDESGMPKERFSAEFPKEGPSILRIQQVVRGDSAAYFCASSEYSSGNTIYFGEGSWLTVV.